The T cell receptor (beta chain) described here comes from a study of CD8 T cells in ankylosing spondylitis (dated by TCRdb to 2015 to 2018). At the level of the whole study: T cell receptor beta repertoires were profiled in healthy donors and ankylosing spondylitis patients so that disease-linked TCR variants could be found. In total, the full study cohort was made up of 95 to 110 healthy donors and about two dozen ankylosing spondylitis patients. Peripheral blood was sampled, and synovial fluid was also collected from ankylosing spondylitis patients.

Instrument used: Illumina HiSeq 2500. Quantitative 5'-RACE with molecular barcodes was the method used to prepare the TCR beta libraries. As for the authors' bioinformatics: A new computational method based on a probabilistic model of VDJ rearrangement was used to identify disease-linked TCR variants. TCRdb handled the public reads itself, with Q25 trimming in fastp and clone calling in MiXCR, and kept productive beta chains. Rows merge per CDR3 protein into single entries with the most common DNA and genes. V and J calls and clone size were set by TCRdb, not the authors. For this sample the table gives 150,000 to 200,000 distinct CDR3 sequences, of which under 35% were detected only once. 4.5% to 6% of the sample rests with the top ten. Of note for this clonotype: Its antigen is not yet known. The record has no base qualities; no much larger clone is one base away.

Points the paper makes about the study in general: Some motif variants had previously been reported in the synovial fluid and blood of reactive arthritis patients, which suggests shared mechanisms of disease initiation. The disease-linked clones were reported to be significantly enriched in matched synovial fluid samples from ankylosing spondylitis patients. Blood from ankylosing spondylitis patients appeared to be characterized by a TCR beta motif composed of 7 to 9 highly homologous amino acid variants. The disease-linked clones had a CD8+ phenotype and were found at relatively low frequencies in peripheral blood.

For each ankylosing spondylitis patient, the synovial fluid sample was matched to a blood sample from that same patient. The CDR3 spans 14 residues, from the cysteine through the phenylalanine. Only the CDR3 DNA is retained, 42 bases long and in frame from the first base. Trimming removed 1 base from V and 1 base from J, leaving 5 bases between the germline ends. CDR1 and CDR2 are drawn from the germline V gene: SNHLY, FYNNEI. Sequencing was carried out using synovial fluid, either unsorted or a sorted T cell fraction (not recorded which). This TCR derives from a male donor with ankylosing spondylitis. The sequence is built from TRBV2 and TRBJ1-3, with an unclear D gene assignment. The CDR3 sequence is CASSEVGSGNTIYF. The bases are TGTGCCAGCAGTGAAGTAGGATCTGGAAACACCATATATTTT.